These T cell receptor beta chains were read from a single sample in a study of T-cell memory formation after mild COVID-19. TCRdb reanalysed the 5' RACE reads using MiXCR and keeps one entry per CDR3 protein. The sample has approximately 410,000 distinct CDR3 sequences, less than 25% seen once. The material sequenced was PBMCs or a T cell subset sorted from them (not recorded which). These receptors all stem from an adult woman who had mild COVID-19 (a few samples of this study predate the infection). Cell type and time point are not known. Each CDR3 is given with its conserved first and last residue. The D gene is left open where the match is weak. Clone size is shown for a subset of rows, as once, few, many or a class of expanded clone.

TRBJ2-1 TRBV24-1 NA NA TGTGCCACCAGTGATCCCCGGAGCTCCTACAATGAGCAGTTCTTC CATSDPRSSYNEQFF
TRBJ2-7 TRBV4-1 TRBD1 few TGCGCCAGCAGCCAAGTGACAGGGGACTACGAGCAGTACTTC CASSQVTGDYEQYF
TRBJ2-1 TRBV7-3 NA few TGTGCCAGCAGCGCAAGTATGAGCTCCTACAATGAGCAGTTCTTC CASSASMSSYNEQFF
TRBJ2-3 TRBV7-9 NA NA TGTGCCAGCAGCTTAGGACAATTTACGCAGTATTTT CASSLGQFTQYF
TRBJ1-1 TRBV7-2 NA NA TGTGCCAGCAGCTACGCCCCAGGGGCGAACACTGAAGCTTTCTTT CASSYAPGANTEAFF
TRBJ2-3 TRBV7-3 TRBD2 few TGTGCCAGCAGCTTAAGATCCGGGGGGGCCGGTTTCACAGATACGCAGTATTTT CASSLRSGGAGFTDTQYF
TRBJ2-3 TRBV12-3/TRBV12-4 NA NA TGTGCCAGCAGGAGACAGGTTACCGACACAGATACGCAGTATTTT CASRRQVTDTDTQYF
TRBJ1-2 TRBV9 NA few TGTGCCAGCAGAGAGGGTGGCTATGGCTACACCTTC CASREGGYGYTF
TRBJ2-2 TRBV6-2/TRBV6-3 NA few TGTGCCAGCAGCCCCCAGAACACCGGGGAGCTGTTTTTT CASSPQNTGELFF
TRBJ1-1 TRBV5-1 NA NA TGCGCCAGCAGCTTGGGGACTACACTTGAAGCTTTCTTT CASSLGTTLEAFF
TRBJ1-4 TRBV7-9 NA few TGTGCCAGCAGCTTTAGCGGGACTACGGAAAAACTGTTTTTT CASSFSGTTEKLFF
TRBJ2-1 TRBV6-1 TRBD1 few TGTGCCAGCAGTGACTGGGTGACAGGGGTGCGCAATGAGCAGTTCTTC CASSDWVTGVRNEQFF
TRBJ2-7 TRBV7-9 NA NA TGTGCCAGCAGTTCGACAGGCTCCCCCATCTACGAGCAGTACTTC CASSSTGSPIYEQYF
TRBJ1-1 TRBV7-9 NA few TGTGCCAGCAGATCAAACAGGGAAAAGAACACTGAAGCTTTCTTT CASRSNREKNTEAFF
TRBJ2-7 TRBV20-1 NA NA TGCAGTGCTAGGGGCAGAACGATCGGCTACGAGCAGTACTTC CSARGRTIGYEQYF
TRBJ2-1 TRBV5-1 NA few TGCGCCAGCAGCTTGGTGGAAAAGCCCTACAATGAGCAGTTCTTC CASSLVEKPYNEQFF
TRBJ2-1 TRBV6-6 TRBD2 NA TGTGCCAGCAGTTACTCGCGGCTAGCGGGGGCCCTAGGCTACAATGAGCAGTTCTTC CASSYSRLAGALGYNEQFF
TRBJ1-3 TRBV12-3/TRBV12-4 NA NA TGTGCCAGCAGTACCAATGGAAACACCATATATTTT CASSTNGNTIYF
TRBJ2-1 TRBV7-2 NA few TGTGCCAGCAGCTCAAGAAACAATGAGCAGTTCTTC CASSSRNNEQFF
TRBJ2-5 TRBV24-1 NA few TGTGCCACCAGTGACGTCCGGGAGACCCAGTACTTC CATSDVRETQYF
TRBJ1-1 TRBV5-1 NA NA TGCGCCAGCAGCTTGGGGAATGGGGCCGCTTTCTTT CASSLGNGAAFF
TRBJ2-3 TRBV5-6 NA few TGTGCCAGCAGCCTCCCGAACACAGATACGCAGTATTTT CASSLPNTDTQYF
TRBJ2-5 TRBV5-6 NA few TGTGCCAGCAGCTTGGGAATTGGGCCCAGAGAGACCCAGTACTTC CASSLGIGPRETQYF
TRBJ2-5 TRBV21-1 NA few TGTGCCAGCAGCACTGGACAGGGAGGGTTGGAGACCCAGTACTTC CASSTGQGGLETQYF
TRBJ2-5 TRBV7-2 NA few TGTGCCAGCAGGTCCAGGACAGCACCCCAAGAGACCCAGTACTTC CASRSRTAPQETQYF
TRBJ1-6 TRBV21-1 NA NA TGTGCCAGCAGCAAACGGGGGGGCGGATTGGATTCACCCCTCCACTTT CASSKRGGGLDSPLHF
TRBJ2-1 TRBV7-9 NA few TGTGCCAGCAGCTTACAGCTGGACAATGAGCAGTTCTTC CASSLQLDNEQFF
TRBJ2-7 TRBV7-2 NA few TGTGCCAGCAGCTTAGAGTGGGACACCTACGAGCAGTACTTC CASSLEWDTYEQYF
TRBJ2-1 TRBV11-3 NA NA TGTGCCAGCAGCTTTTCGGAGCGGGCCATTTCCTACAATGAGCAGTTCTTC CASSFSERAISYNEQFF
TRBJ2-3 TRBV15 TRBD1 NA TGTGCCACCAGCAGGGGACAGGGATCTAGCACAGATACGCAGTATTTT CATSRGQGSSTDTQYF
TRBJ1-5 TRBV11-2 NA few TGTGCCAGCAGCTCAAACAACGGGCAGCCCCAGCATTTT CASSSNNGQPQHF
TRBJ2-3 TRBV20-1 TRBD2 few TGCAGTGCGACCGCGGGGGGATTCTCCGGGGGTACGCAGTATTTT CSATAGGFSGGTQYF
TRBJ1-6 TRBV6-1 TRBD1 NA TGTGCCAGCAGTGAACGGACAGGAGTGTATCCACCCCTCCACTTT CASSERTGVYPPLHF
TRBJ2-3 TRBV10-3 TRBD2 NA TGTGCCATCAGTGTTGGACTAGCGGGAGCGGATACGCAGTATTTT CAISVGLAGADTQYF
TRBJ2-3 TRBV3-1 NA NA TGTGCCAGCAGTCCACCCCGGGGGGCGAGTACGCAGTATTTT CASSPPRGASTQYF
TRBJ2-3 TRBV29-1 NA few TGCAGCGTTGAAGCCCCGGAGAGTCGGGAAGGAGATACGCAGTATTTT CSVEAPESREGDTQYF
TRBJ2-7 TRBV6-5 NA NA TGTGCCAGCAGGGGCGACCGGGGGAGCTCCTACGAGCAGTACTTC CASRGDRGSSYEQYF
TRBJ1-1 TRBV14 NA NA TGTGCCAGCAGCTCCAAAAGATATGAAGCTTTCTTT CASSSKRYEAFF
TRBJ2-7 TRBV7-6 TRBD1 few TGTGCCAGCAGCTTAGCGGGGACAGGGATCAGCTACGAGCAGTACTTC CASSLAGTGISYEQYF